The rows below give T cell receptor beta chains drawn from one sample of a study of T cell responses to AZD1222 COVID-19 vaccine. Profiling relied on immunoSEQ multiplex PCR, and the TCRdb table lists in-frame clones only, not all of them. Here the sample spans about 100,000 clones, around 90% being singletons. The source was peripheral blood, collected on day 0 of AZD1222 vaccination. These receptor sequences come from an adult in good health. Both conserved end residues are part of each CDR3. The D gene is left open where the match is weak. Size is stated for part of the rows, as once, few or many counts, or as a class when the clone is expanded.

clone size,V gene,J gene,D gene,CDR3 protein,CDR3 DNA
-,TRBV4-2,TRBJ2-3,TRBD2,CASSQRLAGPSTDTQYF,TGTGCCAGCAGCCAACGACTAGCGGGACCTAGCACAGATACGCAGTATTTT
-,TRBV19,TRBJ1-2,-,CASRIRESYGYTF,TGTGCCAGTAGGATCCGGGAATCGTACGGCTACACCTTC
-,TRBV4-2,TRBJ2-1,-,CASSQGGLYNEQFF,TGTGCCAGCAGCCAAGGAGGACTATACAATGAGCAGTTCTTC
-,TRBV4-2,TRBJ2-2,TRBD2,CASTPQGSGRNTGELFF,TGTGCCAGCACCCCACAAGGGAGCGGGAGGAACACCGGGGAGCTGTTTTTT
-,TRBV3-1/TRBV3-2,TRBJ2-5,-,CASSQGHLYQETQYF,TGTGCCAGCAGCCAGGGGCACCTATACCAAGAGACCCAGTACTTC
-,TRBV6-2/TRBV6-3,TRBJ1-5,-,CASSYSPGEGGQPQHF,TGTGCCAGCAGTTACTCTCCCGGGGAGGGTGGCCAGCCCCAGCATTTT
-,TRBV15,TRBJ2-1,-,CATSRANRGAEFF,TGTGCCACCAGCAGAGCGAATCGGGGGGCAGAGTTCTTC
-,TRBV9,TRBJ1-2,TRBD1,CASSVAFDRVDGYTF,TGTGCCAGCAGCGTAGCCTTTGACAGGGTAGACGGCTACACCTTC
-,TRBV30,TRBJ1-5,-,CAWRAQGVYSNQPQHF,TGTGCCTGGAGAGCGCAGGGAGTTTATAGCAATCAGCCCCAGCATTTT
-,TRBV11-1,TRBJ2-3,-,CASSLRAVDTQYF,TGTGCCAGCAGCTTAAGAGCAGTAGATACGCAGTATTTT
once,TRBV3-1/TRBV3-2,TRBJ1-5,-,CASSPNDRQPQHF,TGTGCCAGCAGCCCTAACGACCGGCAGCCCCAGCATTTT
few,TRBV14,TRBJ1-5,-,CASSLGPQQPQHF,TGTGCCAGCAGCTTGGGGCCCCAACAGCCCCAGCATTTT
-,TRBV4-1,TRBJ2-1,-,CASSQVVGALNEQFF,TGCGCCAGCAGCCAAGTCGTTGGGGCTCTCAATGAGCAGTTCTTC
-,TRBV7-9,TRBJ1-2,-,CASSLDGAETGYTF,TGTGCCAGCAGCTTAGACGGGGCCGAGACTGGCTACACCTTC
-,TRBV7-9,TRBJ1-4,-,CASSQGPEKLFF,TGTGCCAGCAGCCAGGGTCCTGAAAAACTGTTTTTT
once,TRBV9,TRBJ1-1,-,CASSVVEWVQAEAFF,TGTGCCAGCAGCGTAGTGGAATGGGTTCAAGCTGAAGCTTTCTTT
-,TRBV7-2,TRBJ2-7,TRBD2,CASSLSGTRVYEQYF,TGTGCCAGCAGCCTTTCCGGGACTAGGGTCTACGAGCAGTACTTC